Listed here are 20 T cell receptor beta chains from one sample, sequenced in a study of blood T cell repertoires in COVID-19 (TCRdb year 2020). Preparation of the library involved the immunoSEQ multiplex PCR assay. What TCRdb holds here is the immuneACCESS table cut down to in-frame rearrangements. Part of the clones is not present; checked against another copy, under half of the missing clones reflect an unresolved V gene, and the others are unexplained. The sample profile shows over 120,000 clones; roughly 85% of them were found once. In total, the top ten clones hold around 4.2% of the sample. The specimen was PBMCs or T cells enriched from blood (not recorded which). These receptor sequences come from a man in his fifties who had recovered from COVID-19.

The V and J genes are TRBV28 and TRBJ2-5; TRBD2 matches 14 bases. The junction had 2 bases not matched to a gene; V was cut back by 3 bases and J by 2 bases. This CDR3 has 16 residues. Germline CDR1 and CDR2: MDHEN and SYDVKM. The DNA for the CDR3 is TGTGCCAGCAGTTTTGGACTAGCGGGAGGTCAAGAGACCCAGTACTTC. It encodes CASSFGLAGGQETQYF. The full variable domain, with the rest looked up from reference TRBV28 and TRBJ2-5, is DVKVTQSSRYLVKRTGEKVFLECVQDMDHENMFWYRQDPGLGLRLIYFSYDVKMKEKGDIPEGYSVSREKKERFSLILESASTNQTSMYLCASSFGLAGGQETQYFGPGTRLLVL.

The rearrangement uses TRBV18 and TRBJ1-1; D is possibly TRBD1 (5 bases). V lost 7 bases, J lost 5 bases, and 14 bases lay in between. CDR1 and CDR2 (germline): KGHSH, LQKENI. The CDR3 loop spans 13 amino acids. For the CDR3, the DNA is TGTGCCAGCTACTCCAGTGGGGGGACTGAAGCTTTCTTT. Translation gives CASYSSGGTEAFF.

This chain uses TRBV12-3 or TRBV12-4 with TRBJ1-2; D perhaps matches TRBD1 (6 bases). The CDR3 has 12 residues. Trimming took off 3 bases at V and 6 bases at J, with 8 bases between the two ends. The CDR3 here is CASSFRGNGYTF. CDR3 DNA: TGTGCCAGCAGTTTTAGGGGGAATGGCTACACCTTC.

This sequence joins TRBV27 and TRBJ1-6; no clear D gene. The length of the CDR3 is 15 residues. Trimming took 2 bases from V and 4 from J, leaving 9 bases between them. Germline values: CDR1 MNHEY, CDR2 SMNVEV (reference sequence). The CDR3, as DNA: TGTGCCAGCAGTTTAAATACCAGGTATAATTCACCCCTCCACTTT. Translating it yields CASSLNTRYNSPLHF.

The V call is TRBV7-9, the J call TRBJ1-3, with TRBD1 matching 10 bases. Germline V gives CDR1 SEHNR, CDR2 FQNEAQ (reference sequence). The J segment lost 8 bases and the V segment lost 3 bases, leaving 1 base of the junction unmatched. CDR3 size: 13 residues. In DNA form, the CDR3 reads TGTGCCAGCAGCTTGGACAGGGGGTACACCATATATTTT. It encodes CASSLDRGYTIYF.

This chain links TRBV6-2 or TRBV6-3 with TRBJ2-7; TRBD2 aligns across 13 bases. Germline CDR1 reads MNHEY; CDR2 reads SVGEGT. V gave up 0 bases and J gave up 3 bases; unmatched junction bases: 11. The CDR3 is made up of 19 amino acids. CDR3 in DNA: TGTGCCAGCAGTTACTCACTGAGGACTAGCGGGGGACCGAACTACGAGCAGTACGTC. Its protein is CASSYSLRTSGGPNYEQYV.

The chain employs TRBV3-1 (or the pseudogene TRBV3-2) and TRBJ1-2; D is unresolved. This CDR3 comprises 15 residues. Trimming pared 3 bases from V and 2 bases from J, leaving 13 bases between. The germline gives CDR1 LGHDT, CDR2 YNNKEL (reference sequence). The CDR3 region is CASSHGRAGNYGYTF. The DNA of the CDR3 is TGTGCCAGCAGCCACGGGAGGGCGGGGAACTATGGCTACACCTTC.

V gene TRBV7-9 combines with J gene TRBJ1-1; 7 nucleotides line up with TRBD1. V gave up 7 bases and J gave up 1 base; unmatched junction bases: 6. CDR3 size: 14 residues. Germline-derived CDR1 and CDR2 are SEHNR and FQNEAQ (reference sequence). This CDR3 reads CASTDRATNTEAFF. In DNA, the CDR3 is TGTGCCAGCACCGACAGGGCGACGAACACTGAAGCTTTCTTT.

The rearrangement links TRBV7-9 to TRBJ2-5; 11 nucleotides agree with TRBD1. The germline CDR1 and CDR2 sequences are SEHNR and FQNEAQ (reference sequence). This CDR3 has 15 residues. V shed 2 bases and J 6 bases; nucleotides not matched to a gene: 5. The CDR3 protein is CASSLLGTGGQTQYF. The CDR3 coding sequence is TGTGCCAGCAGCTTACTTGGGACAGGGGGACAGACCCAGTACTTC.

This chain uses TRBV9 with TRBJ1-4, with D maybe TRBD1 (6 bases). Germline values: CDR1 SGDLS, CDR2 YYNGEE. V shed 0 bases and J shed 7 bases, with 16 bases lying between them. CDR3 length equals 16 residues. The CDR3 coding sequence is TGTGCCAGCAGCGTAGTAGGGCCCAGGGGATTTGAAAAACTGTTTTTT. Translation gives CASSVVGPRGFEKLFF.

The rearrangement joins TRBV19 to TRBJ1-6; no firm D call. Germline V gives CDR1 LNHDA, CDR2 SQIVND (reference sequence). This CDR3 has 15 amino acids. Trimming pared 6 bases from V and 8 bases from J, leaving 17 bases between. This CDR3 reads CASSRQAYQDSPLHF. As DNA, the CDR3 is TGTGCCAGTAGCAGACAAGCTTATCAGGATTCACCCCTCCACTTT.

V and J are TRBV19 and TRBJ1-2, with D possibly matching TRBD1 (5 bases). Trimming removed 6 bases from V and 0 bases from J, with 11 bases in between. From germline, CDR1 is LNHDA and CDR2 SQIVND (reference sequence). This CDR3 spans 14 amino acids. The CDR3 loop is CASRNRNSNYGYTF. DNA of the CDR3: TGTGCCAGTAGAAACAGGAATTCTAACTATGGCTACACCTTC.

The chain employs TRBV6-2 or TRBV6-3 and TRBJ2-3; TRBD2 matches at 10 bases. Germline lookup yields CDR1 MNHEY and CDR2 SVGEGT. This CDR3 is built from 15 residues. V trimming: 4 bases; J trimming: 8 bases; junction bases outside the gene matches: 9. The CDR3 is CASSWLAGAAGTQYF. Here the CDR3 DNA reads TGTGCCAGCAGTTGGCTAGCGGGGGCCGCGGGTACGCAGTATTTT.

The V and J genes are TRBV29-1 and TRBJ2-5, with a tentative D call TRBD1 (5 bases). Germline V gene data show CDR1 as SQVTM and CDR2 as ANQGSEA. The V end lost 2 bases, the J end lost 1 base, and 14 bases lay between the germline ends. The CDR3 covers 15 residues. DNA for the CDR3: TGCAGCGTTGAAAGCCCCAGGGTAGGCCAAGAGACCCAGTACTTC. It translates to CSVESPRVGQETQYF.

The chain couples TRBV6-5 to TRBJ1-3; D not certain. The V and J ends lost 6 bases and 0 bases respectively, with 12 bases between them. This CDR3 contains 15 residues. CDR1 is MNHEY and CDR2 is SVGAGI in the germline V gene. The CDR3 loop is CASSKEPSSGNTIYF. Here the CDR3 DNA reads TGTGCCAGCAGCAAGGAGCCAAGCTCTGGAAACACCATATATTTT.

The gene calls are TRBV27 and TRBJ1-5; D not resolved. The V end was cut by 0 bases, the J end by 0 bases, with 9 bases between. The CDR3 has 16 amino acids. Germline CDR1 reads MNHEY; CDR2 reads SMNVEV (reference sequence). The CDR3 sequence is CASSLSTHHSNQPQHF. The DNA for the CDR3 is TGTGCCAGCAGTTTATCGACTCACCATAGCAATCAGCCCCAGCATTTT.

This chain joins TRBV2 and TRBJ1-2; D not certain. V lost 6 bases, J lost 5 bases, and 19 bases lay in between. The CDR3 has 15 amino acids. Germline loops: CDR1 SNHLY, CDR2 FYNNEI. The CDR3 region has the DNA TGTGCCAGCAGCCAAATGATAGAGGGCGCGTATGGCTACACCTTC. It yields the protein CASSQMIEGAYGYTF. The full variable domain, with the rest looked up from reference TRBV2 and TRBJ1-2, is EPEVTQTPSHQVTQMGQEVILRCVPISNHLYFYWYRQILGQKVEFLVSFYNNEISEKSEIFDDQFSVERPDGSNFTLKIRSTKLEDSAMYFCASSQMIEGAYGYTFGSGTRLTVV.

This clone appeared once. The chain recombines TRBV7-3 with TRBJ2-1; 10 bases are shared with TRBD2. This CDR3 region has 15 residues. In germline, CDR1 is SGHTA, CDR2 FQGTGA. V shed 1 base, J shed 9 bases, and the junction held 6 bases outside the gene matches. The CDR3 reads CASSLNGAGGPEQFF. In DNA form, the CDR3 reads TGTGCCAGCAGCTTAAACGGAGCGGGGGGGCCTGAGCAGTTCTTC.

The chain combines TRBV6-5 with TRBJ1-5; weak D call: TRBD1 (6 bases). V shed 8 bases and J shed 4 bases, with 12 bases lying between them. This CDR3 contains 13 residues. Germline-derived CDR1 and CDR2 are MNHEY and SVGAGI. The CDR3 reads CASQGQPNQPQHF. Written as DNA, the CDR3 is TGTGCCAGCCAAGGACAGCCTAATCAGCCCCAGCATTTT.

The J gene is TRBJ2-2, the V gene TRBV3-1 (or the pseudogene TRBV3-2); TRBD1 matches at 8 bases. The CDR3 consists of 15 residues. The V segment lost 7 bases and the J segment 1 base; nucleotides outside the gene matches: 5. The germline V gene encodes CDR1 LGHDT and CDR2 YNNKEL (reference sequence). CDR3 nucleotides: TGTGCCAGCAAGACAGGGGTGTGGAACACCGGGGAGCTGTTTTTT. Its translation: CASKTGVWNTGELFF.